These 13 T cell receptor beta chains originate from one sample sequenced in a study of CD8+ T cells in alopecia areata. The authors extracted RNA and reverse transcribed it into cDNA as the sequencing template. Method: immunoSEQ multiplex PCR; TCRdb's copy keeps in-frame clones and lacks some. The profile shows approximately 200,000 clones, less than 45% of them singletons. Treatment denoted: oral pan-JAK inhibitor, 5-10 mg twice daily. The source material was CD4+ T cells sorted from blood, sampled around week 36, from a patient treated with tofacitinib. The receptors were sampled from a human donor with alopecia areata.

CDR3 protein: CASSVDRVVETQYF. The CDR3 DNA follows: TGTGCCAGCAGCGTAGACAGGGTTGTTGAGACCCAGTACTTC. The chain recombines TRBV9 with TRBJ2-5, with D possibly TRBD1 on 6 matching bases. CDR3 size: 14 residues. Per germline, CDR1 SGDLS and CDR2 YYNGEE. V was clipped by 0 bases and J by 5 bases, with 11 bases between them.

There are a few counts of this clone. The CDR3 protein is CAIGTRENNEQFF. In nucleotides, the CDR3 is TGTGCCATCGGGACGCGGGAAAACAATGAGCAGTTCTTC. The chain employs TRBV10-3 and TRBJ2-1, with D possibly being TRBD2 (6 bases). This CDR3 region has 13 residues. V was clipped by 8 bases and J by 5 bases, with 13 bases between them. Germline-derived CDR1 and CDR2 are ENHRY and SYGVKD.

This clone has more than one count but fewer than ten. The CDR3 sequence is CASSSGTSYESQFF. The DNA for the CDR3 is TGTGCCAGCTCATCCGGGACTTCCTATGAGTCGCAGTTCTTC. The genes are TRBV18 and TRBJ2-1; TRBD2 might be the D (6 bases). The CDR3 loop spans 14 amino acids. V shed 5 bases and J shed 12 bases, with 20 bases lying between them. The V gene's germline CDR1 is KGHSH and CDR2 LQKENI.

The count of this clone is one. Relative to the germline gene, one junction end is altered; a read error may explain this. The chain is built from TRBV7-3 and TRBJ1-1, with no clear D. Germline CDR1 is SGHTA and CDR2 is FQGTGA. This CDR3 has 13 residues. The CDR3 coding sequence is TGTGCCAGCAGCTTAAATAAGGGTGCTGACGCTTTCTTT. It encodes CASSLNKGADAFF.

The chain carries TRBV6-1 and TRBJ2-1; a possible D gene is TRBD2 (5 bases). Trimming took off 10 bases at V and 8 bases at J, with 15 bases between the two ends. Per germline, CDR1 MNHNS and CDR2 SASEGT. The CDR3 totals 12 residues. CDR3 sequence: CATRGSPDEQFF. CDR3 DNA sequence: TGTGCCACCCGAGGGAGCCCTGATGAGCAGTTCTTC.

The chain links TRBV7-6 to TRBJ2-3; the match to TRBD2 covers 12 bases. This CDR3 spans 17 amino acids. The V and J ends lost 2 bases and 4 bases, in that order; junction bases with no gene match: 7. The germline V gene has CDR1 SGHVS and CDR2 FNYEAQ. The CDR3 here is CASSLIALAGGADTQYF. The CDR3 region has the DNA TGTGCCAGCAGCTTAATTGCCCTAGCGGGAGGGGCAGATACGCAGTATTTT.

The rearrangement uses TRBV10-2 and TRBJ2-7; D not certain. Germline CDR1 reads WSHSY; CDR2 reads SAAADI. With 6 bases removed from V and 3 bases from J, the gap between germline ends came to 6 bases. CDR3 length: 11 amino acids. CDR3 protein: CASRSRYEQYF. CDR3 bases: TGCGCCAGCAGGTCGCGCTACGAGCAGTACTTC.

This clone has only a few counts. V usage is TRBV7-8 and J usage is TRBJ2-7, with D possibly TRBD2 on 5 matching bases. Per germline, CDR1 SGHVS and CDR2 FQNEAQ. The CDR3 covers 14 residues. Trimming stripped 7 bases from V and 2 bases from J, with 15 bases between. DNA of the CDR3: TGTGCCAGCACCGGGAAGGCCCTAACCTACGAGCAGTACTTC. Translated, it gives CASTGKALTYEQYF.

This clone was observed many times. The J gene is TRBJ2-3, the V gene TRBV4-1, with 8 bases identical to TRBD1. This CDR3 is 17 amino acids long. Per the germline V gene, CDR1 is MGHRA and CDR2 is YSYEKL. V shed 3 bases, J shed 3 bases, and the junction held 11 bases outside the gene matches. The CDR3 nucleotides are TGCGCCAGCAGCCAGGGAAGGACAGGGTATGGGACAGATACGCAGTATTTT. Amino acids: CASSQGRTGYGTDTQYF.

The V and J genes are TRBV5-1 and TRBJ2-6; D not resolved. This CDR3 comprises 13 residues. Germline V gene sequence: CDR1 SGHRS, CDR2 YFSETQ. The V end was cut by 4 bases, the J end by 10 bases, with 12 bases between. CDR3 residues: CASSHNPPNVLTF. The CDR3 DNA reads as TGCGCCAGCAGCCATAACCCTCCAAACGTCCTGACTTTC.

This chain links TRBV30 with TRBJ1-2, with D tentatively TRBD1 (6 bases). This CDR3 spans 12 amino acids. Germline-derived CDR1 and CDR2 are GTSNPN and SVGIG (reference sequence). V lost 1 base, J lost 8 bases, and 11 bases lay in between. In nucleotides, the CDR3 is TGTGCCTGGAGTGCCGGGGGCGCGGGCTACACCTTC. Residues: CAWSAGGAGYTF.

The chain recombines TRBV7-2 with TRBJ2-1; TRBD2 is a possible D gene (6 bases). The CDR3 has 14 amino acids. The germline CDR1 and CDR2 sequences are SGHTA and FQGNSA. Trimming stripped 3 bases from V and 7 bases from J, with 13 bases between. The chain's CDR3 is CASSFPTRRNEQFF. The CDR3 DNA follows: TGTGCCAGCAGCTTCCCGACTAGGAGGAATGAGCAGTTCTTC.

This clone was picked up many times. The DNA for the CDR3 is TGCGCCAGCAGCCAAATAGTTGGAACAACTAATGAAAAACTGTTTTTT. As protein: CASSQIVGTTNEKLFF. The rearrangement joins TRBV4-3 to TRBJ1-4; D remains unclear. This CDR3 comprises 16 residues. V gave up 2 bases and J gave up 0 bases, with 10 bases separating them. Germline V CDR1 and CDR2: LGHNA, YSLEER.